Below, 22 T cell receptor beta chains from the same sample are listed, as sequenced in a study of neoadjuvant nivolumab and ipilimumab in lung cancer. TCRdb keeps only in-frame clones here, not all; method: immunoSEQ multiplex PCR. This table holds under 50,000 clones, roughly 89% found once. The sample was blood, taken before neoadjuvant nivolumab, alone or with ipilimumab. Receptors were obtained from an adult with non-small cell lung cancer. Some clones in this sample may be carry-over from other donors' samples.

The genes are TRBV6-4 and TRBJ2-7, with D maybe TRBD1 (5 bases). The V end was cut by 0 bases, the J end by 3 bases, with 12 bases between. The germline gives CDR1 MRHNA, CDR2 SNTAGT. CDR3 size: 15 residues. CDR3 sequence (DNA): TGTGCCAGCAGTGACTCGAAACCAGGGAACTACGAGCAGTACTTC. Translation gives CASSDSKPGNYEQYF.

The chain is built from TRBV6-7 and TRBJ2-7, with D uncertain. TRBV6-7 is an ORF, with its function uncertain. The CDR3 spans 13 residues. Trimming removed 5 bases at V and 0 bases at J, with 8 bases between. CDR3 region: CASSETLSYEQYF. As DNA, the CDR3 is TGTGCCAGCAGTGAAACCCTCTCCTACGAGCAGTACTTC.

This rearrangement joins TRBV7-2 to TRBJ2-2; D call uncertain. V lost 4 bases to trimming and J lost 5 bases, with 5 bases between them. Per germline, CDR1 SGHTA and CDR2 FQGNSA. The CDR3 has 12 residues. The CDR3, as DNA: TGTGCCAGCAGCTCCTTTACCGGGGAGCTGTTTTTT. Its protein product is CASSSFTGELFF.

The count of this clone is one. V gene TRBV5-1 combines with J gene TRBJ2-7; D gene uncertain. Germline V CDR1 and CDR2: SGHRS, YFSETQ. The ends were cut back, 4 bases at V and 5 bases at J, with 19 bases in the middle. This CDR3 is 15 amino acids long. The CDR3, as DNA: TGCGCCAGCAGCGAGGATGGCTTTTCTACTAACGAGCAGTACTTC. Translated, it gives CASSEDGFSTNEQYF.

Here the CDR3 reads CASSKQGLNQPQHF. Written as DNA, the CDR3 is TGTGCCAGCAGCAAACAGGGATTAAATCAGCCCCAGCATTTT. This chain uses TRBV7-9 with TRBJ1-5, with D tentatively TRBD1 (6 bases). Germline-derived CDR1 and CDR2 are SEHNR and FQNEAQ (reference sequence). V was pared by 5 bases and J by 4 bases, with 12 bases between. There are 14 residues in the CDR3.

Only a few counts were recorded for this clone. CDR3 region: CASSLSGTGTDTQYF. The CDR3 coding sequence is TGTGCCAGCTCTCTCTCCGGGACAGGGACAGATACGCAGTATTTT. The chain is built from TRBV6-4 and TRBJ2-3; TRBD1 aligns across 9 bases. The CDR3 extends over 15 amino acids. Trimming at V came to 8 bases and at J to 3 bases, leaving 9 bases not matched to a gene. CDR1 MRHNA and CDR2 SNTAGT come from the germline V gene.

This sequence joins TRBV9 and TRBJ2-6; D call uncertain. Germline V lookup: CDR1 SGDLS, CDR2 YYNGEE. The CDR3 length is 15 residues. Trimming cost V 4 bases and J 6 bases, with 14 bases left between them. The CDR3 protein is CASSPSHSEANVLTF. DNA for the CDR3: TGTGCCAGCAGCCCCAGCCATTCCGAGGCCAACGTCCTGACTTTC.

The chain has TRBV30 and TRBJ1-1; D gene unclear. Trimming removed 2 bases at V and 6 bases at J, with 10 bases between. Germline loops: CDR1 GTSNPN, CDR2 SVGIG (reference sequence). The CDR3 is 12 amino acids. Here the CDR3 reads CAWSFGGPEAFF. In DNA form, the CDR3 reads TGTGCCTGGAGTTTTGGTGGTCCTGAAGCTTTCTTT.

The J gene is TRBJ2-6, the V gene TRBV7-2; a weak D match, TRBD1 (6 bases). This CDR3 has 17 amino acids. Trimming cost V 2 bases and J 4 bases, with 15 bases left between them. Germline V lookup: CDR1 SGHTA, CDR2 FQGNSA. Written as DNA, the CDR3 is TGTGCCAGCAGCTTACGATCAAGGGGGTACGGGGCCAACGTCCTGACTTTC. The encoded protein is CASSLRSRGYGANVLTF.

The chain carries TRBV12-5 and TRBJ2-2, with 10 bases that match TRBD2. Per the germline V gene, CDR1 is LGHNT and CDR2 is FRNRAP. Trimming took 1 base from V and 8 from J; bases not matched to a gene: 4. This CDR3 spans 15 amino acids. The CDR3 here is CASGLGLAGVGELFF. The CDR3 coding sequence is TGTGCTAGTGGTTTGGGGCTAGCGGGAGTTGGGGAGCTGTTTTTT.

The CDR3, as DNA: TGTGCCAGCAGTGAACAGGGGGCGGGTGGCTACACCTTC. Encoded protein: CASSEQGAGGYTF. This sequence joins TRBV6-1 and TRBJ1-2; 8 bases agree with TRBD1. Trimming cost V 2 bases and J 7 bases; bases outside gene matches: 3. The CDR3 extends over 13 amino acids. Germline-derived CDR1 and CDR2 are MNHNS and SASEGT.

The chain recombines TRBV6-1 with TRBJ2-7; D perhaps matches TRBD2 (6 bases). The germline gives CDR1 MNHNS, CDR2 SASEGT. The ends were cut back, 0 bases at V and 0 bases at J, with 9 bases in the middle. The CDR3 runs 15 residues. This chain's CDR3 is CASSEAETSSYEQYF. Written as DNA, the CDR3 is TGTGCCAGCAGTGAAGCGGAGACTAGCTCCTACGAGCAGTACTTC.

This chain uses TRBV7-8 with TRBJ1-2; D unresolved. Trimming shortened V by 1 base and J by 4 bases, and 10 bases separated the two germline ends. Per germline, CDR1 SGHVS and CDR2 FQNEAQ. The CDR3 runs to 14 residues. CDR3 region: CASSLEQIFYGYTF. CDR3 nucleotide sequence: TGTGCCAGCAGCTTAGAACAGATATTCTATGGCTACACCTTC.

The chain combines TRBV2 with TRBJ2-2, with 9 bases aligning to TRBD2. V lost 0 bases to trimming and J lost 7 bases; unmatched junction nucleotides: 6. Per germline, CDR1 SNHLY and CDR2 FYNNEI. The CDR3 runs 16 residues. The CDR3 nucleotides are TGTGCCAGCAGTGAAGCGCCGGGACTAGCCGGCGGGGAGCTGTTTTTT. Translated: CASSEAPGLAGGELFF.

This chain connects TRBV5-1 to TRBJ2-3; 7 bases fit TRBD2. CDR1 is SGHRS, CDR2 YFSETQ, per germline. With 7 bases clipped from V and 6 bases from J, the junction kept 14 bases outside the gene matches. CDR3 length: 15 amino acids. CDR3 DNA: TGCGCCAGCGTCCGGGCGGGAGAGAGTGCTGATACGCAGTATTTT. This translates into CASVRAGESADTQYF.

The chain recombines TRBV9 with TRBJ2-6; D is ambiguous. This CDR3 contains 15 residues. The V gene's germline CDR1 is SGDLS and CDR2 YYNGEE. V shed 4 bases and J shed 3 bases, with 11 bases lying between them. The DNA for the CDR3 is TGTGCCAGCAGCTTCAACTTAGGTGGGGCCAACGTCCTGACTTTC. As protein: CASSFNLGGANVLTF.

The chain has TRBV7-9 and TRBJ2-1, with D tentatively TRBD1 (6 bases). CDR3 size: 17 residues. Germline V CDR1 and CDR2: SEHNR, FQNEAQ (reference sequence). Trimming cost V 4 bases and J 0 bases, with 16 bases left between them. CDR3 DNA sequence: TGTGCCAGCAGCTCCACCTTAAGGGGGAGCTCCTACAATGAGCAGTTCTTC. Its translation: CASSSTLRGSSYNEQFF.

The J gene is TRBJ2-1, the V gene TRBV4-3; 13 bases agree with TRBD2. Germline assignment: CDR1 LGHNA and CDR2 YSLEER. The CDR3 spans 16 residues. V trimming: 4 bases; J trimming: 5 bases; junction bases outside the gene matches: 5. CDR3 sequence (DNA): TGCGCCAGCAGCCGACGGACTAGCGGGAGCCACAATGAGCAGTTCTTC. The encoded protein is CASSRRTSGSHNEQFF.

The chain joins TRBV4-1 to TRBJ1-2; the D gene is possibly TRBD1 (5 bases). The V end was cut by 1 base, the J end by 3 bases, with 9 bases between. Germline V gene sequence: CDR1 MGHRA, CDR2 YSYEKL. The CDR3 totals 14 residues. CDR3 loop: CASSQVTGDYGYTF. The CDR3 nucleotides are TGCGCCAGCAGCCAAGTGACGGGGGACTATGGCTACACCTTC.

J is TRBJ2-3 and V is TRBV19; no clear D gene. Germline V gene lookup returns CDR1 LNHDA and CDR2 SQIVND (reference sequence). This CDR3 spans 13 amino acids. Trimming cost V 6 bases and J 6 bases, with 13 bases left between them. CDR3 in DNA: TGTGCCAGTAGCAAGGGTTTGGGTGATACGCAGTATTTT. Amino acid sequence: CASSKGLGDTQYF.

The chain uses TRBV4-3 and TRBJ2-1, with D perhaps TRBD1 or TRBD2 (5 bases each). The CDR3 has 17 amino acids. Germline-derived CDR1 and CDR2 are LGHNA and YSLEER. Trimming took off 0 bases at V and 5 bases at J, with 17 bases between the two ends. The CDR3 region has the DNA TGCGCCAGCAGCCAAGATCAGGGAAGGCGGGTAAACAATGAGCAGTTCTTC. Translating it yields CASSQDQGRRVNNEQFF.

This clone came up a few times. The rearrangement joins TRBV19 to TRBJ2-5; 9 nucleotides line up with TRBD1. Germline V gives CDR1 LNHDA, CDR2 SQIVND (reference sequence). Unmatched junction bases numbered 3, after V lost 4 bases and J lost 6 bases. The CDR3 sequence is 13 residues long. The CDR3: CASSKTGGQTQYF. In DNA, the CDR3 is TGTGCCAGTAGTAAGACAGGGGGGCAGACCCAGTACTTC.